This passage covers 4 T cell receptor beta chains from one sample sequenced in a study of T cells expressing NK-cell markers. TCRdb reprocessed the 5' RACE reads, keeping one entry per CDR3 protein, no DNA. There are approximately 440,000 distinct CDR3 sequences in the sample, with approximately 1.4% held by the top ten. Sequenced sample: blood T cells: a sorted CD56 or NKG2C T cell subset, CD4+ or CD8+ T cells, or bulk PBMC T cells (not recorded which). All receptors derive from a woman between 50 and 59 years old in good health.

The genes are TRBV5-1 and TRBJ2-3. This CDR3 spans 12 amino acids. CDR1 and CDR2 (germline): SGHRS, YFSETQ. The chain's CDR3 is CASSFSTDTQYF.

V is TRBV20-1 and J is TRBJ2-3; TCRdb's assignment of TRBD2 cannot be checked, as there is no DNA. CDR3 length equals 18 residues. Germline loops: CDR1 DFQATT, CDR2 SNEGSKA (reference sequence). The CDR3: CSARRTSGSHKSTDTQYF.

This chain uses TRBV6-5 with TRBJ1-2; TCRdb returns TRBD1, unconfirmable since there is no DNA. The CDR3 extends over 14 amino acids. From germline, CDR1 is MNHEY and CDR2 SVGAGI. The CDR3 loop is CASSPQRSRVGYTF.

The chain is built from TRBV7-2 and TRBJ2-5; the D call of TRBD1 rests on TCRdb alone, since no DNA is present to check it. The length of the CDR3 is 14 residues. Germline V CDR1 and CDR2: SGHTA, FQGNSA. The CDR3 spells CASSAVGGTETQYF. The variable domain in full, with the rest retrieved from reference TRBV7-2 and TRBJ2-5, is GAGVSQSPSNKVTEKGKDVELRCDPISGHTALYWYRQSLGQGLEFLIYFQGNSAPDKSGLPSDRFSAERTGGSVSTLTIQRTQQEDSAVYLCASSAVGGTETQYFGPGTRLLVL.